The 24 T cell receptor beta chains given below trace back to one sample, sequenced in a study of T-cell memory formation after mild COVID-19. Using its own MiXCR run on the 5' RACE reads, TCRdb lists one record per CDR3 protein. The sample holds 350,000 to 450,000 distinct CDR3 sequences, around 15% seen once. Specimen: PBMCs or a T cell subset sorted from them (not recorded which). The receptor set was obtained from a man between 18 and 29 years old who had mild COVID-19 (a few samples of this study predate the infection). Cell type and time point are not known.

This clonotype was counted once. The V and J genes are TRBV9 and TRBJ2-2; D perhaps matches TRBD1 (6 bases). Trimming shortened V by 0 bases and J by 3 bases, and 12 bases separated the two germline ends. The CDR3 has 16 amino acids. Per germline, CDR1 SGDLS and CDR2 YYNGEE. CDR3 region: CASSVEQGWDTGELFF. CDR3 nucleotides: TGTGCCAGCAGCGTAGAACAGGGATGGGACACCGGGGAGCTGTTTTTT.

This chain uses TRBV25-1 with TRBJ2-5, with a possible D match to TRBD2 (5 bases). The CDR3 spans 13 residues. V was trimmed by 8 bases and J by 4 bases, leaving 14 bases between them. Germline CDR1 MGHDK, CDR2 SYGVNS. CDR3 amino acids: CASGNSGLETQYF. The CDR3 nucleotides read TGTGCCAGCGGGAACAGTGGACTAGAGACCCAGTACTTC. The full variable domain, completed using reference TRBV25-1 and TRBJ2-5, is EADIYQTPRYLVIGTGKKITLECSQTMGHDKMYWYQQDPGMELHLIHYSYGVNSTEKGDLSSESTVSRIRTEHFPLTLESARPSHTSQYLCASGNSGLETQYFGPGTRLLVL.

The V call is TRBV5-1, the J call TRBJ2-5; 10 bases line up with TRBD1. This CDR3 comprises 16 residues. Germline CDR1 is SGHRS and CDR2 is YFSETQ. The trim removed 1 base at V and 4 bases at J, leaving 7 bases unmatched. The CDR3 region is CASSLMGDRGTETQYF. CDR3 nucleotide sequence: TGCGCCAGCAGCTTGATGGGGGACAGGGGAACAGAGACCCAGTACTTC.

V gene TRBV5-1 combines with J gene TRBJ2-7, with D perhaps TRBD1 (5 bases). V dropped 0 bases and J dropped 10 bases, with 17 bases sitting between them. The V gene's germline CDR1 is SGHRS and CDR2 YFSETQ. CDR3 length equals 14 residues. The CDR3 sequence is CASSLADYRSGQYF. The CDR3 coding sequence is TGCGCCAGCAGCTTGGCCGATTACAGGTCCGGCCAGTACTTC.

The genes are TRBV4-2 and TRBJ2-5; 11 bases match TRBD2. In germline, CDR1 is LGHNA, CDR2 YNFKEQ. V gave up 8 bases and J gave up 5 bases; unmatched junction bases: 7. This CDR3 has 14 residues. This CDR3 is CASGSGGAGETQYF. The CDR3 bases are TGTGCCAGCGGTAGCGGGGGGGCTGGGGAGACCCAGTACTTC.

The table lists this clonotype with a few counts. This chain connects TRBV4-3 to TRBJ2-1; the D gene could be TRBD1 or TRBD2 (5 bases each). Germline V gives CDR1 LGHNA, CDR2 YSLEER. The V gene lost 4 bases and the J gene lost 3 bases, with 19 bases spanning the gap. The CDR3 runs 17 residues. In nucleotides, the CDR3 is TGCGCCAGCAGCCGCAGGGCCACCACCGGAGGCTACAATGAGCAGTTCTTC. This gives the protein CASSRRATTGGYNEQFF.

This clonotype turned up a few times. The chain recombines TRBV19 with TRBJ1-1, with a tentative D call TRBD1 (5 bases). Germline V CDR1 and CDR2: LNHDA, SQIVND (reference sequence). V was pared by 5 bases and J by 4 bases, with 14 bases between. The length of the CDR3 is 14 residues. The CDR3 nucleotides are TGTGCCAGTAGTCTCCGCGCGGGGGGCACTGAAGCTTTCTTT. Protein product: CASSLRAGGTEAFF. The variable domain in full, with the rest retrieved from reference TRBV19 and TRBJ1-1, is DGGITQSPKYLFRKEGQNVTLSCEQNLNHDAMYWYRQDPGQGLRLIYYSQIVNDFQKGDIAEGYSVSREKKESFPLTVTSAQKNPTAFYLCASSLRAGGTEAFFGQGTRLTVV.

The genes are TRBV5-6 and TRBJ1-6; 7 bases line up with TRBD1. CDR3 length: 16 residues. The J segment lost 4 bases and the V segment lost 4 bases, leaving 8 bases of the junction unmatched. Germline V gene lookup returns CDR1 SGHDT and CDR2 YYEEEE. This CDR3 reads CASSPTGNRYNSPLHF. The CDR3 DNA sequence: TGTGCCAGCAGCCCGACAGGGAACCGGTATAATTCACCCCTCCACTTT.

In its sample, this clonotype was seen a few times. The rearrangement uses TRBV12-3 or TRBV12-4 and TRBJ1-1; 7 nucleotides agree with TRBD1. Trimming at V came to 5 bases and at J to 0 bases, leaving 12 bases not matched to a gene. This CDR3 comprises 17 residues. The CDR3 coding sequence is TGTGCCAGCAGTCTGGGAGGGGGCTCACACATGAACACTGAAGCTTTCTTT. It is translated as CASSLGGGSHMNTEAFF.

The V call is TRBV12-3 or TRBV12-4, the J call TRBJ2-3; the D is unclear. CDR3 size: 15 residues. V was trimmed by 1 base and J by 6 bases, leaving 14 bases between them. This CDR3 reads CASSLGPPGEDTQYF. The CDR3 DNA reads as TGTGCCAGCAGTTTAGGGCCCCCAGGAGAGGATACGCAGTATTTT.

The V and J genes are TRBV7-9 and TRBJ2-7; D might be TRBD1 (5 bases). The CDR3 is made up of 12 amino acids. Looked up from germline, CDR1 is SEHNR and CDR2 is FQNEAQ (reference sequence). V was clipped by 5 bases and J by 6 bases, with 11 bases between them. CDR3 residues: CASSVAGIEQYF. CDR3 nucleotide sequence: TGTGCCAGCAGCGTCGCAGGGATCGAGCAGTACTTC.

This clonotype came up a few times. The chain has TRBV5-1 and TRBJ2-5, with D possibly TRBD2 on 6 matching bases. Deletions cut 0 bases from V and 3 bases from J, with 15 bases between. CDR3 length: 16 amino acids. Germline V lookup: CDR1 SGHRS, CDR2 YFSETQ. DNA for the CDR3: TGCGCCAGCAGCTTGGTTTGGCGGGGCTTAAAAGAGACCCAGTACTTC. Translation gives CASSLVWRGLKETQYF.

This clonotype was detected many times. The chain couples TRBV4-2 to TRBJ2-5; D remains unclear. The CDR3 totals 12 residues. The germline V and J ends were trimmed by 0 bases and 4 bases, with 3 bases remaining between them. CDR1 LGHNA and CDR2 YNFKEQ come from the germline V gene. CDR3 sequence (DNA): TGTGCCAGCAGCCAAGATCGAGAGACCCAGTACTTC. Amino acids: CASSQDRETQYF.

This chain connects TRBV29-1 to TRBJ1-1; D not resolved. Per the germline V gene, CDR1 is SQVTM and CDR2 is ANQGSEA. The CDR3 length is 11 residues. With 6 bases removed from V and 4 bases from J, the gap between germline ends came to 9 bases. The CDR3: CSVDEGTEAFF. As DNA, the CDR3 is TGCAGCGTGGATGAGGGCACTGAAGCTTTCTTT.

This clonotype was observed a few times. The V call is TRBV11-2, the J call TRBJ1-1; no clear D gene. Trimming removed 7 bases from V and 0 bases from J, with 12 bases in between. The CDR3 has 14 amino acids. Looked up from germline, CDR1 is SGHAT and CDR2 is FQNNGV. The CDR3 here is CASTRGFMNTEAFF. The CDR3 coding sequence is TGTGCCAGCACCCGAGGGTTCATGAACACTGAAGCTTTCTTT.

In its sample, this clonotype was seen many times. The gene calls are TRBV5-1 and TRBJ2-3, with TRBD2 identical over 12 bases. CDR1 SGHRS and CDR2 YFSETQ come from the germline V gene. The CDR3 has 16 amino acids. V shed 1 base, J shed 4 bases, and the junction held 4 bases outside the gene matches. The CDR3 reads CASSLQTSGGSDTQYF. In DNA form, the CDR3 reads TGCGCCAGCAGCTTGCAGACTAGCGGGGGCTCAGATACGCAGTATTTT.

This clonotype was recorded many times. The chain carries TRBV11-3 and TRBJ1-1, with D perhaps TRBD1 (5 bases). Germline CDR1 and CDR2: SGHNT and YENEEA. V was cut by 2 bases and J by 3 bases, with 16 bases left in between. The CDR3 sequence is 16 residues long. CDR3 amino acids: CASSLSESGRHTEAFF. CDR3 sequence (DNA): TGTGCCAGCAGCTTATCGGAATCAGGGCGGCACACTGAAGCTTTCTTT.

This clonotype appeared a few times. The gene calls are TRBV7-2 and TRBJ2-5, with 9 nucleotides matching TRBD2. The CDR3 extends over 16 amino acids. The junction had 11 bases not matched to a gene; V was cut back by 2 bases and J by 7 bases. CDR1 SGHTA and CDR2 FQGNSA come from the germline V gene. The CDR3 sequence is CASSLQSGGTQGTQYF. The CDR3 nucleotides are TGTGCCAGCAGCTTACAAAGCGGGGGGACTCAGGGGACCCAGTACTTC.

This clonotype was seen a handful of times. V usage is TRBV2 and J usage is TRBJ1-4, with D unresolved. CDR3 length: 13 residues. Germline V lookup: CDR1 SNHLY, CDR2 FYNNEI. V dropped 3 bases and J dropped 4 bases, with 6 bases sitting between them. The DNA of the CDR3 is TGTGCCAGCAGTGAGGTCGGTAATGAAAAACTGTTTTTT. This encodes CASSEVGNEKLFF.

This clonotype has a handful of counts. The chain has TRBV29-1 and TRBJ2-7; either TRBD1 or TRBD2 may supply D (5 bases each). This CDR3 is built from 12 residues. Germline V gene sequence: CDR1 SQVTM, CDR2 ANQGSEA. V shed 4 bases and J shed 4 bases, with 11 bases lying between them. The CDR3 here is CSVGQGVYEQYF. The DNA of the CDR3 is TGCAGCGTTGGGCAGGGAGTATACGAGCAGTACTTC.

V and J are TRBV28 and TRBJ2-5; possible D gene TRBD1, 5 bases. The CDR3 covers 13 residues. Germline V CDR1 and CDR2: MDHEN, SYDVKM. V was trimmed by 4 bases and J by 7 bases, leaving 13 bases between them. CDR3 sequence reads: CASSSDSRRTQYF. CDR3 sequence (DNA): TGTGCCAGCAGTTCCGACAGCCGTAGGACCCAGTACTTC. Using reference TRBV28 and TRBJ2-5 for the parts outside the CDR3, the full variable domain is DVKVTQSSRYLVKRTGEKVFLECVQDMDHENMFWYRQDPGLGLRLIYFSYDVKMKEKGDIPEGYSVSREKKERFSLILESASTNQTSMYLCASSSDSRRTQYFGPGTRLLVL.

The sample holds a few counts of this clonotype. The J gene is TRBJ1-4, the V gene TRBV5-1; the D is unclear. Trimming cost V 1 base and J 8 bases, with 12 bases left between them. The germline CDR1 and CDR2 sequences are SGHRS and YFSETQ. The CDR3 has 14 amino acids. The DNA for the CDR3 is TGCGCCAGCAGCTTGCTCGGGTTGGAGGAAAAACTGTTTTTT. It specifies CASSLLGLEEKLFF. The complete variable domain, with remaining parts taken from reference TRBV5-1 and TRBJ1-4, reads KAGVTQTPRYLIKTRGQQVTLSCSPISGHRSVSWYQQTPGQGLQFLFEYFSETQRNKGNFPGRFSGRQFSNSRSEMNVSTLELGDSALYLCASSLLGLEEKLFFGSGTQLSVL.

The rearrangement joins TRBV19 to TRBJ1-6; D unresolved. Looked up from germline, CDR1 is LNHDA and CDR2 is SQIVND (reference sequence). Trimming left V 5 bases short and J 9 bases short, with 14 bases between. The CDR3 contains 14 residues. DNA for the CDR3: TGTGCCAGTAGTCCAGCAGGTCGGGCTTCACCCCTCCACTTT. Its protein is CASSPAGRASPLHF.

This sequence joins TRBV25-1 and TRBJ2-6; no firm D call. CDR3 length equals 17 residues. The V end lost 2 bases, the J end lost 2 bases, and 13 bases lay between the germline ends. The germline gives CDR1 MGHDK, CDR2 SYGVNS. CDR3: CASSEADFGPGANVLTF. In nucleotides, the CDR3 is TGTGCCAGCAGTGAAGCAGACTTCGGCCCTGGGGCCAACGTCCTGACTTTC. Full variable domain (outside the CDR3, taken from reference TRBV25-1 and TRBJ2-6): EADIYQTPRYLVIGTGKKITLECSQTMGHDKMYWYQQDPGMELHLIHYSYGVNSTEKGDLSSESTVSRIRTEHFPLTLESARPSHTSQYLCASSEADFGPGANVLTFGAGSRLTVL.